This T cell receptor beta chain was found in a study of blood T cell repertoires in COVID-19. Study context: Sources were T cells, B-cell-depleted T cells, or PBMCs; the material itself was cDNA or gDNA.

Here immunoSEQ multiplex PCR was the method, and the copy in TCRdb shows in-frame clones only, minus some. The data contain about 100,000 clones, approximately 80% of them singletons. The CDR3 is 16 residues long. Looked up from germline, CDR1 is SGHDT and CDR2 is YYEEEE. V was clipped by 0 bases and J by 4 bases, with 14 bases between them. The chain has TRBV5-6 and TRBJ2-1; tentative D call: TRBD1 (5 bases). Sequences were obtained from peripheral blood. The clonotype comes from an older man with active or convalescent COVID-19. CDR3 sequence (DNA): TGTGCCAGCAGCTTGGACCAGGGAAGTCTTTACAATGAGCAGTTCTTC. It encodes CASSLDQGSLYNEQFF.